Listed here are 8 T cell receptor beta chains from one sample, sequenced in a study of cytomegalovirus exposure and HLA in healthy donors. Profiled with immunoSEQ multiplex PCR; TCRdb holds only in-frame clones, not every one. The table lists some 170,000 clones, around nine tenths of them singletons, with approximately 1.4% in the top ten. The sequencing input was PBMCs. The receptors were gathered from a woman aged 30 to 39 in good health and CMV-seronegative.

CDR3 bases: TGTGCCAGAAGCTTGAGACGACAGACAAACTACGAGCAGTACTTC. Protein product: CARSLRRQTNYEQYF. V gene TRBV5-3 combines with J gene TRBJ2-7; weak D call: TRBD1 (5 bases). TRBV5-3 is classed as an ORF, of uncertain function. The CDR3 extends over 15 amino acids. V lost 1 base to trimming and J lost 3 bases, with 14 bases between them.

The chain combines TRBV9 with TRBJ1-2, with 9 nucleotides matching TRBD1. Germline lookup yields CDR1 SGDLS and CDR2 YYNGEE. The ends lost 0 bases at V and 2 bases at J; junction bases unmatched: 2. The CDR3 contains 15 residues. The DNA of the CDR3 is TGTGCCAGCAGCGTAGCGACAGGGGGAAACTATGGCTACACCTTC. As protein: CASSVATGGNYGYTF.

The J gene is TRBJ2-1, the V gene TRBV5-1, with a possible D match to TRBD2 (6 bases). Trimming removed 0 bases from V and 8 bases from J, with 18 bases in between. The germline V gene encodes CDR1 SGHRS and CDR2 YFSETQ. There are 16 residues in the CDR3. The chain's CDR3 is CASSLAPLEGRDEQFF. The DNA of the CDR3 is TGCGCCAGCAGCTTGGCCCCGTTGGAGGGGCGCGATGAGCAGTTCTTC.

The chain links TRBV19 to TRBJ1-4; 7 bases line up with TRBD1. CDR3 length: 16 amino acids. The germline V gene encodes CDR1 LNHDA and CDR2 SQIVND (reference sequence). Losses at the gene ends were 6 bases for V and 14 bases for J; bases not matched to a gene: 21. As DNA, the CDR3 is TGTGCCAGTAGGGAGATAGGGGGGACAGCGTTTGGTGTGCTGTTTTTT. Its translation: CASREIGGTAFGVLFF.

On this clone itself: Because the CDR3's place on the DNA is in doubt, the DNA is left out and the CDR3 is given as listed by TCRdb. The chain uses TRBV6-5 and TRBJ2-1; TRBD2 reflects the table's D call only, with no check against the DNA. Germline values: CDR1 MNHEY, CDR2 SVGAGI. Termini included, the CDR3 measures 15 amino acids. The CDR3 reads CASSSSPSGGDEQFF.

J is TRBJ1-4 and V is TRBV5-5; TRBD1 agrees at 8 bases. The CDR3 consists of 14 residues. CDR1 is SGHKS, CDR2 YYEKEE, per germline (reference sequence). The ends lost 4 bases at V and 5 bases at J; junction bases unmatched: 4. CDR3 region: CASSQGQGNEKLFF. CDR3 bases: TGTGCCAGCAGCCAAGGACAGGGAAATGAAAAACTGTTTTTT.

This sequence joins TRBV5-1 and TRBJ1-1; D is unresolved. The CDR3 spans 15 residues. V lost 3 bases to trimming and J lost 3 bases, with 15 bases between them. CDR1 and CDR2 from the germline V gene are SGHRS and YFSETQ. This chain's CDR3 is CASSSLLRADTEAFF. CDR3 in DNA: TGCGCCAGCAGCTCCCTGCTGCGGGCGGACACTGAAGCTTTCTTT. Combining the CDR3 with reference TRBV5-1 and TRBJ1-1 gives the whole variable domain KAGVTQTPRYLIKTRGQQVTLSCSPISGHRSVSWYQQTPGQGLQFLFEYFSETQRNKGNFPGRFSGRQFSNSRSEMNVSTLELGDSALYLCASSSLLRADTEAFFGQGTRLTVV.

The chain joins TRBV27 to TRBJ1-5; D unresolved. The CDR3 totals 13 residues. V lost 6 bases, J lost 4 bases, and 10 bases lay in between. The germline V gene has CDR1 MNHEY and CDR2 SMNVEV (reference sequence). CDR3 in amino acids: CASSQRRNQPQHF. The CDR3 bases are TGTGCCAGCAGCCAGCGAAGGAATCAGCCCCAGCATTTT.